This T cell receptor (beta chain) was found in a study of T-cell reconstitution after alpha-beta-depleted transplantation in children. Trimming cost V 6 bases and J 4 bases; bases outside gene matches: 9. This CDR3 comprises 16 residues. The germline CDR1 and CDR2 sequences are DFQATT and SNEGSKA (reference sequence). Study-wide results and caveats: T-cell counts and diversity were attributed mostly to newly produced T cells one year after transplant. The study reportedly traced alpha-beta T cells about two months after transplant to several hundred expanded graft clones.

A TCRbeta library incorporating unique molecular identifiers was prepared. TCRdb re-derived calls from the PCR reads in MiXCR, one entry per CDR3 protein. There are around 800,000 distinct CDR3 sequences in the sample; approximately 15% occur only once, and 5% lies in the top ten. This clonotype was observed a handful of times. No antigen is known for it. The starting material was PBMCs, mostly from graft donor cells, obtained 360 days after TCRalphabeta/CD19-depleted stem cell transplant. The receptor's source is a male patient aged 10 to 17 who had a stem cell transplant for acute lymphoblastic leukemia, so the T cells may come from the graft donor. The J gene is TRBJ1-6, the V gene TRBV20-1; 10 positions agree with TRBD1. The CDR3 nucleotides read TGCAGTGCCCAGCGCCGGGACAGGGGTTATAATTCACCCCTCCACTTT. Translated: CSAQRRDRGYNSPLHF.